This entry features one TCR beta chain sequence. Germline V gene sequence: CDR1 SNHLY, CDR2 FYNNEI. V gave up 2 bases and J gave up 0 bases, with 7 bases separating them. The CDR3 is made up of 15 amino acids. These data originate in a study of graft-versus-host responses after intestinal transplantation. Profiling relied on immunoSEQ multiplex PCR, and the TCRdb table lists in-frame clones only, not all of them. In the table there are around 43,000 clones, around 90% of which are singletons. Sequenced here: PBMCs, sampled 524 days after transplant. This receptor was taken from a human patient who received an intestinal transplant, so some T cells may come from the graft donor. This rearrangement joins TRBV2 to TRBJ2-2, with D hard to call. CDR3 sequence reads: CASSENIANTGELFF. The CDR3 nucleotides read TGTGCCAGCAGTGAAAACATTGCGAACACCGGGGAGCTGTTTTTT.